The 14 T cell receptor beta chains below were found in one sample sequenced in a study of CD4 T cell repertoires in COVID-19. Clones were sequenced by immunoSEQ multiplex PCR, and TCRdb holds only the in-frame ones, with some missing. The sample records around 23,000 clones, over 85% being singletons. No culture step preceded sequencing of the ex vivo isolated memory T cells. The source was circulating follicular helper CD4+ T cells (cTfh) from blood, collected before the COVID-19 pandemic. The receptors derive from a human donor who had COVID-19.

The rearrangement uses TRBV6-5 and TRBJ1-3; TRBD1 matches 7 bases. CDR1 and CDR2 from the germline V gene are MNHEY and SVGAGI. The CDR3 runs to 15 residues. Trimming cost V 4 bases and J 0 bases; bases outside gene matches: 3. The CDR3 loop is CASSFRTGSGNTIYF. Written as DNA, the CDR3 is TGTGCCAGCAGTTTTCGGACAGGCTCTGGAAACACCATATATTTT.

This rearrangement joins TRBV2 to TRBJ2-7; possibly TRBD1 for D (6 bases). V was trimmed by 11 bases and J by 13 bases, leaving 24 bases between them. From germline, CDR1 is SNHLY and CDR2 FYNNEI. The CDR3 has 12 amino acids. In nucleotides, the CDR3 is TGTGCCTTTCAGCCCGGCGTAGGGGGATTATACTTC. Amino acids: CAFQPGVGGLYF.

This chain uses TRBV29-1 with TRBJ1-1; tentatively, D is TRBD1 (5 bases). CDR1 is SQVTM and CDR2 is ANQGSEA in the germline V gene. CDR3 size: 14 residues. Trimming removed 4 bases at V and 0 bases at J, with 12 bases between. CDR3: CSVGWTNMNTEAFF. DNA of the CDR3: TGCAGCGTTGGATGGACAAACATGAACACTGAAGCTTTCTTT.

V usage is TRBV5-6 and J usage is TRBJ1-2; a possible D gene is TRBD1 (6 bases). CDR3 length: 12 amino acids. Germline V lookup: CDR1 SGHDT, CDR2 YYEEEE. V was cut by 4 bases and J by 8 bases, with 12 bases left in between. CDR3 coding DNA: TGTGCCAGCAGCCCCGGGACAAAAGGCTACACCTTC. Translation gives CASSPGTKGYTF.

Note on this clone: The sample contains more than one DNA sequence encoding this CDR3. CDR3 coding DNA: TGTGCCAGCAGTGGAAACAGGGGCTTTAATTCACCCCTCCACTTT. Its protein product is CASSGNRGFNSPLHF. This chain connects TRBV6-5 to TRBJ1-6; 7 bases match TRBD1. CDR1 MNHEY and CDR2 SVGAGI come from the germline V gene. The CDR3 loop spans 15 amino acids. Trimming took 5 bases from V and 6 from J; bases not matched to a gene: 7.

V is TRBV29-1 and J is TRBJ2-7, with a weak D call TRBD2 (6 bases). The CDR3 length is 13 residues. The V and J ends lost 1 base and 7 bases respectively, with 14 bases between them. CDR1 is SQVTM and CDR2 is ANQGSEA in the germline V gene. CDR3 sequence (DNA): TGCAGCGTTGAAGTGTCGGGAGAGGGTGAGCAGTACTTC. Translated, it gives CSVEVSGEGEQYF.

This clone was counted a single time. The V and J genes are TRBV29-1 and TRBJ1-1; perhaps TRBD1 as D (6 bases). The CDR3 sequence is 12 residues long. Germline lookup yields CDR1 SQVTM and CDR2 ANQGSEA. V gave up 7 bases and J gave up 8 bases, with 17 bases separating them. The CDR3 sequence: CSAHVNRDEAFF. The DNA for the CDR3 is TGCAGCGCCCACGTTAACAGGGACGAAGCTTTCTTT.

The CDR3 DNA reads as TGTGCCGGGGGACAGGTCGGCAATCAGCCCCAGCATTTT. This translates into CAGGQVGNQPQHF. The V call is TRBV19, the J call TRBJ1-5; TRBD1 aligns across 8 bases. This CDR3 has 13 amino acids. The germline V gene has CDR1 LNHDA and CDR2 SQIVND (reference sequence). Unmatched junction bases numbered 5, after V lost 11 bases and J lost 2 bases.

The DNA for the CDR3 is TGTGCCAGCAGTTTGCTAGATCTTACAGATACGCAGTATTTT. Protein product: CASSLLDLTDTQYF. J is TRBJ2-3 and V is TRBV28; no definite D call. This CDR3 comprises 14 residues. V shed 3 bases and J shed 3 bases, with 10 bases lying between them. Germline CDR1 MDHEN, CDR2 SYDVKM.

The chain combines TRBV5-1 with TRBJ2-5, with TRBD1 matching over 12 bases. The better agreement between TRBJ2-7 and the DNA end casts doubt on the J call. CDR1 is SGHRS, CDR2 YFSETQ, per germline. The CDR3 is 15 amino acids. CDR3 amino acids: CASSLGTGGFDEQYF. The CDR3 nucleotides are TGCGCCAGCAGCCTGGGGACAGGGGGCTTCGACGAGCAGTACTTC.

This clone came up a few times. V gene TRBV10-3 combines with J gene TRBJ2-5, with 7 positions matching TRBD2. Germline CDR1 reads ENHRY; CDR2 reads SYGVKD. Germline trimming cut 9 bases from V and 5 bases from J; bases unmatched to any gene: 15. The CDR3 has 15 residues. DNA of the CDR3: TGTGCCATTTCCTGGGGAGGGGCCGGCGAGGAGACCCAGTACTTC. Translation: CAISWGGAGEETQYF.

The V and J genes are TRBV7-6 and TRBJ1-4; no clear D gene. The V gene's germline CDR1 is SGHVS and CDR2 FNYEAQ. V lost 1 base and J lost 5, with 5 bases in between. There are 13 residues in the CDR3. This CDR3 is CASSLGENEKLFF. The DNA of the CDR3 is TGTGCCAGCAGCTTAGGAGAAAATGAAAAACTGTTTTTT.

In this sample, this clone turned up once. The chain uses TRBV5-1 and TRBJ2-1; TRBD2 might be the D (5 bases). In germline, CDR1 is SGHRS, CDR2 YFSETQ. This CDR3 contains 16 residues. Trimming took 1 base from V and 3 from J, leaving 14 bases between them. The CDR3 region has the DNA TGCGCCAGCAGCTTGTACCCGGACTCCCTCTACAATGAGCAGTTCTTC. Protein: CASSLYPDSLYNEQFF.

The chain has TRBV11-2 and TRBJ1-4; 7 nucleotides line up with TRBD1. Germline CDR1 and CDR2: SGHAT and FQNNGV. The CDR3 runs 18 residues. With V trimmed by 2 bases and J by 7 bases, 16 bases remained unmatched. The CDR3 nucleotides are TGTGCCAGCAGCTTATGGAGGGACAGTGGTACAAGAGGTGAAAAACTGTTTTTT. Residues: CASSLWRDSGTRGEKLFF.